Below, one T cell receptor beta chain is given with its context. TCRdb re-called the 5' RACE reads and gives one entry per CDR3 protein, without DNA. The sample has 550,000 or so distinct CDR3 sequences, and its top ten clones hold approximately 3.6%. In germline, CDR1 is LNHDA, CDR2 SQIVND (reference sequence). The CDR3 is made up of 13 amino acids. The data originate from a study of T cells expressing NK-cell markers. This clonotype was obtained from a man aged 18 to 30 in good health. The sample taken for sequencing was blood T cells: a sorted CD56 or NKG2C T cell subset, CD4+ or CD8+ T cells, or bulk PBMC T cells (not recorded which). V is TRBV19 and J is TRBJ2-5; the TRBD2 assignment by TCRdb is unverifiable without DNA. CDR3 sequence: CASSTGGAETQYF.